This is a list of T cell receptor beta chains from one sample in a study of beta chain features in type 1 diabetes. Only in-frame clones appear in the TCRdb table, and some are missing; sequencing was by immunoSEQ multiplex PCR. This table holds about 390,000 clones, over 8.5% found once. Material for sequencing was central memory CD4+ T cells from blood. The origin of the receptors is a man under 40 with type 1 diabetes. CDR3s include the opening cysteine and the closing phenylalanine or tryptophan. The D gene is left open where the match is weak. Only part of the rows carry a size: once, few, many, or a class if the clone is expanded.

v_gene	abundance	j_gene	d_gene	CDR3nt	CDR3aa
TRBV11-2	many	TRBJ2-1	-	TGTGCCAGCAGCTTATCGTACAATGAGCAGTTCTTC	CASSLSYNEQFF
TRBV2	few	TRBJ1-5	-	TGTGCCAGCAGGACCGGGACAATAGGCAATCAGCCCCAGCATTTT	CASRTGTIGNQPQHF
TRBV4-3	many	TRBJ2-1	-	TGCGCCAGCAGCCAAGGGTCGTACAATGAGCAGTTCTTC	CASSQGSYNEQFF
TRBV18	-	TRBJ1-1	TRBD1	TGTGCCAGCTCACCGGACAGGGGGCTTGAGGGTGAAGCTTTCTTT	CASSPDRGLEGEAFF
TRBV7-3	-	TRBJ2-7	TRBD1	TGCGCCAGCAGAGAGAGACAGGGCATCCACGAGCAGTACTTC	CASRERQGIHEQYF
TRBV4-1	few	TRBJ2-7	-	TGCGCCAGCAGCCAAGTGGGCGATAGTCGCGAGCAGTACTTC	CASSQVGDSREQYF
TRBV28	-	TRBJ1-2	TRBD1	TGTGCCAGCAGTTCCGGGACAGCCATATATGGCTACACCTTC	CASSSGTAIYGYTF
TRBV4-2	few	TRBJ1-4	-	TGTGCCAGCAGCCGAGACACCCCATCAAATGAAAAACTGTTTTTT	CASSRDTPSNEKLFF
TRBV7-2	few	TRBJ1-2	TRBD1	TGTGCCAGCAGCCCAAGAGAGACAGGGACTGGCTACACCTTC	CASSPRETGTGYTF
TRBV9	many	TRBJ1-1	TRBD1	TGTGCCAGCAGCGTCCGGGACAGATTCACTGAAGCTTTCTTT	CASSVRDRFTEAFF
TRBV5-1	few	TRBJ2-1	-	TGCGCCAGCAGCCCCGGACGAGATGAGCAGTTCTTC	CASSPGRDEQFF
TRBV7-9	few	TRBJ2-3	TRBD1	TGTGCCAGCAGCTTACTTTCCCGGGACAGGGAGATAGATACGCAGTATTTT	CASSLLSRDREIDTQYF
TRBV5-4	-	TRBJ2-1	TRBD2	TGTGCCAGCAGCCCTAGCGGGAGCACCTACAATGAGCAGTTCTTC	CASSPSGSTYNEQFF
TRBV27	-	TRBJ2-7	-	TGTGCCACCTTAATCGCCGGCAGGGAGGCGCGCGAGCAGTACTTC	CATLIAGREAREQYF
TRBV5-4	-	TRBJ2-2	TRBD2	TGTGCCAGCAGCTCGGGGGGACTAGCGGGATCCGGGGAGCTGTTTTTT	CASSSGGLAGSGELFF
TRBV7-2	-	TRBJ2-5	TRBD2	TGTGCCAGCAGAGCGGGAGGGGAGACCCAGTACTTC	CASRAGGETQYF
TRBV7-2	-	TRBJ2-7	-	TGTGCCAGCAGCTTAATACTGGGATACGAGCAGTACTTC	CASSLILGYEQYF
TRBV6-6	few	TRBJ2-7	TRBD1	TGTGCCACCCAGGGACAGGGGGACTACGAGCAGTACTTC	CATQGQGDYEQYF
TRBV5-1	few	TRBJ2-3	-	TGCGCCAGCAGAGAATACTCAAAAGATACGCAGTATTTT	CASREYSKDTQYF
TRBV14	few	TRBJ1-5	-	TGTGCCAGCAGCCCCTTCTTGGGACCCCCCCCAGAGAAAAGCAATCAGCCCCAGCATTTT	CASSPFLGPPPEKSNQPQHF
TRBV7-6	few	TRBJ1-2	-	TGTGCCAGCAGCCAGAGAGGATATGGCTACACCTTC	CASSQRGYGYTF
TRBV11-2	few	TRBJ2-1	-	TGTGCCAGCAGCATACGTCCTAATGAGCAGTTCTTC	CASSIRPNEQFF
TRBV5-1	-	TRBJ2-2	TRBD2	TGCGCCAGCAGCGCCCTAGCGGGAGGAGGGACCGGGGAGCTGTTTTTT	CASSALAGGGTGELFF
TRBV30	few	TRBJ1-1	-	TGTGCCTGGAGTGTAACGGACGACACTGAAGCTTTCTTT	CAWSVTDDTEAFF
TRBV5-1	few	TRBJ1-1	-	TGCGCCAGCAGCTTGGGAGAGCAATTGAACACTGAAGCTTTCTTT	CASSLGEQLNTEAFF
TRBV19	few	TRBJ2-1	-	TGTGCCAGTAGTATGGGACGGGATCGGAATGAGCAGTTCTTC	CASSMGRDRNEQFF
TRBV18	-	TRBJ1-1	TRBD1	TGTGCCAGTGCCAGGGGGGAGAGCACTGAAGCTTTCTTT	CASARGESTEAFF
TRBV6-5	-	TRBJ1-1	TRBD1	TGTGCCAGCAACCGACAGGGAAGGACTGAAGCTTTCTTT	CASNRQGRTEAFF
TRBV7-9	many	TRBJ1-1	-	TGTGCCAGCAAGTTGATATCGGGGAACACTGAAGCTTTCTTT	CASKLISGNTEAFF
TRBV9	few	TRBJ2-3	-	TGTGCCAGCAGCCGCTACGGCAGCACAGATACGCAGTATTTT	CASSRYGSTDTQYF